This T cell receptor beta chain was captured in a study of shared clonotypes between healthy human individuals. The germline V gene encodes CDR1 SQVTM and CDR2 ANQGSEA. V was cut by 0 bases and J by 1 base, with 10 bases left in between. The CDR3 has 14 amino acids. Only in-frame clones appear in the TCRdb table, and some are missing; sequencing was by immunoSEQ multiplex PCR. The sample lists about 2.2 million clones; roughly 91% were seen once. Notes on the study in general: Lower generation probabilities were found for non-shared clonotypes than for those shared by all four donors.

As to this clone: Its specificity is not known. Different DNA sequences within this sample yield the same CDR3.

CD45RO-negative CD8 cells positively selected for CCR7 made up the naive population, which excluded terminally differentiated effector memory CD45RA+ cells. The V and J genes are TRBV29-1 and TRBJ2-7; TRBD1 might be the D (5 bases). Sequenced: naive CD8+ T cells from PBMCs. The sequence was collected from a man between 18 and 29 years old in good health. Some clones in this sample may be carry-over from other donors' samples. The CDR3 DNA follows: TGCAGCGTTGAAGACAGGGAAAGATCCTACGAGCAGTACTTC. This gives the protein CSVEDRERSYEQYF.